This T cell receptor (beta chain) is from a study of blood T cells in healthy people across ages. Study conclusions and caveats: Diversity was estimated from one million T cells, and these estimates were considered underestimates.

Sample-barcoded 5' priming and a J-beta primer mix drove a second PCR of about 6 to 12 cycles. TCRdb independently ran MiXCR on the 5' RACE reads; one entry per CDR3 protein. This table has fewer than 600,000 distinct CDR3 sequences, roughly a quarter appearing once. This clonotype was seen only a few times. Its antigen is still unknown. The CDR3 is made up of 15 amino acids. The ends were cut back, 0 bases at V and 4 bases at J, with 13 bases in the middle. Germline V gene sequence: CDR1 SGHDT, CDR2 YYEEEE. These records were also assigned to another study, of T cells of mothers and their children.

This TCR came from a boy between 2 and 10 years old in good health. The sequencing sample was made of blood. V is TRBV5-6 and J is TRBJ1-1; D is undetermined. The DNA for the CDR3 is TGTGCCAGCAGCTTGGGCAGCCGAGGAATCACTGAAGCTTTCTTT. Translation gives CASSLGSRGITEAFF.